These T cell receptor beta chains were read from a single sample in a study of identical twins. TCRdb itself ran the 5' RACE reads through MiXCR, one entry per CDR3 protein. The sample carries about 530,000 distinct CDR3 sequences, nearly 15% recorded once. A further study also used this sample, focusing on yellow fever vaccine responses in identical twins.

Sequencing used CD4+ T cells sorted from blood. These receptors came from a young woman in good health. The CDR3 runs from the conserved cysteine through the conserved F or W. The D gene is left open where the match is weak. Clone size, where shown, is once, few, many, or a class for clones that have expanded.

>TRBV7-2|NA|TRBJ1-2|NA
CASSLPPVGYTF
TGTGCCAGCAGCTTACCCCCAGTAGGCTACACCTTC
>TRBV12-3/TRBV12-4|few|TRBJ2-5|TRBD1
CASSSLTGGAETQYF
TGTGCCAGCAGTTCCCTGACAGGGGGAGCGGAGACCCAGTACTTC
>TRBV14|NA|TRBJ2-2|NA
CASSRQGTSTGELFF
TGTGCCAGCAGCCGCCAGGGGACGAGTACCGGGGAGCTGTTTTTT
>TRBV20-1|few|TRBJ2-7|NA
CSAGQGSGRGFYEQYF
TGCAGTGCAGGACAGGGTAGCGGGAGAGGCTTCTACGAGCAGTACTTC
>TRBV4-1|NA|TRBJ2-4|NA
CASSQDPGHTLAKNIQYF
TGCGCCAGCAGCCAAGATCCTGGACATACTCTAGCCAAAAACATTCAGTACTTC
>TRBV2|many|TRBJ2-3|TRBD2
CASSRKRPSGRAETDTQYF
TGTGCCAGCAGTAGAAAGAGACCTAGCGGGAGGGCCGAGACAGATACGCAGTATTTT
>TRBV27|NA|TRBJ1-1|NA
CASSLMGGRALSFMNTEAFF
TGTGCCAGCAGTTTGATGGGGGGCCGCGCCCTTAGCTTTATGAACACTGAAGCTTTCTTT
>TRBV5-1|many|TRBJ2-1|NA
CASSSGMSPYNEQFF
TGCGCCAGCAGCTCGGGGATGAGCCCCTACAATGAGCAGTTCTTC
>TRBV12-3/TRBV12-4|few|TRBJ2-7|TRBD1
CASRGTGGVYEQYF
TGTGCCAGCAGGGGGACAGGGGGCGTCTACGAGCAGTACTTC
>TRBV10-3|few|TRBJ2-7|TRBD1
CASNRGERETYEQYF
TGTGCCTCAAACAGGGGGGAGAGGGAAACCTACGAGCAGTACTTC
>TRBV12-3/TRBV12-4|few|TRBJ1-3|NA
CASNPTQGGNTIYF
TGTGCCAGCAACCCAACCCAGGGTGGAAACACCATATATTTT
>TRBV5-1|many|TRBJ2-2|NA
CASSPDRSGELFF
TGCGCCAGCAGCCCCGACAGGTCCGGGGAGCTGTTTTTT
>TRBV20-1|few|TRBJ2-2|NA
CSARDRSRGTGELFF
TGCAGTGCTAGAGATCGGAGTAGGGGGACCGGGGAGCTGTTTTTT
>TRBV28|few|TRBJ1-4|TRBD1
CASSPWTGGDEKLFF
TGTGCCAGCAGTCCCTGGACAGGGGGTGATGAAAAACTGTTTTTT
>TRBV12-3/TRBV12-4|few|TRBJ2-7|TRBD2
CASSFQGLASYEQYF
TGTGCCAGCAGTTTTCAGGGACTAGCGAGCTACGAGCAGTACTTC
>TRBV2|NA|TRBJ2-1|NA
CASTYGGSSYNEQFF
TGTGCCAGCACATACGGGGGTAGCTCCTACAATGAGCAGTTCTTC
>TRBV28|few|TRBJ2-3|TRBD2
CASSSGTSGRATDTQYF
TGTGCCAGCAGTTCCGGGACTAGCGGGAGGGCCACAGATACGCAGTATTTT
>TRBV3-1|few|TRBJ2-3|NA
CASSQDTHGTQYF
TGTGCCAGCAGCCAAGACACCCACGGTACGCAGTATTTT
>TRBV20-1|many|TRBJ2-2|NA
CSGQEVKTGELFF
TGCAGTGGTCAGGAGGTTAAGACCGGGGAGCTGTTTTTT
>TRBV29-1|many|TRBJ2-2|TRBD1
CSVMGQTNTAINTGELFF
TGCAGCGTTATGGGACAGACGAACACAGCTATTAACACCGGGGAGCTGTTTTTT
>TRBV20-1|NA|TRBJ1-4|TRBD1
CSADRATNEKLFF
TGCAGTGCTGACAGGGCAACTAATGAAAAACTGTTTTTT
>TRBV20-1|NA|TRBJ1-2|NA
CSVDGGRANYGYTF
TGCAGTGTTGACGGGGGTAGAGCTAACTATGGCTACACCTTC
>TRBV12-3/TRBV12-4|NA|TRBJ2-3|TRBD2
CASSGLVATDTQYF
TGTGCCAGCAGTGGACTAGTCGCCACAGATACGCAGTATTTT
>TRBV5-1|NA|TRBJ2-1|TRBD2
CASSLALLAGDEQFF
TGCGCCAGCAGCTTGGCCCTCCTAGCGGGGGATGAGCAGTTCTTC
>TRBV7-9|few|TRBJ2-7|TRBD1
CASSSTGGEQYF
TGTGCCAGCAGTTCCACAGGGGGGGAGCAGTACTTC
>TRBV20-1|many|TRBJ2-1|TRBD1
CSASSRDRGWYNEQFF
TGCAGTGCTAGCAGCCGGGACAGGGGATGGTACAATGAGCAGTTCTTC
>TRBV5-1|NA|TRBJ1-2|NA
CASSPGVSGFYGYTF
TGCGCCAGCAGCCCGGGGGTCTCGGGTTTCTATGGCTACACCTTC
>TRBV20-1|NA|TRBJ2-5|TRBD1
CSASKGTGGETQYF
TGCAGTGCCTCCAAAGGGACAGGGGGCGAGACCCAGTACTTC
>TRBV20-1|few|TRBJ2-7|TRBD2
CSARDIERELTYEQYF
TGCAGTGCTAGAGATATTGAGCGGGAGTTAACCTACGAGCAGTACTTC
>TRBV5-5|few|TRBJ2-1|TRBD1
CASSIRDRGNNEQFF
TGTGCCAGCAGCATCCGGGACAGGGGGAACAATGAGCAGTTCTTC
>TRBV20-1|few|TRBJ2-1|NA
CSAERSNEQFF
TGCAGTGCCGAGAGGAGTAATGAGCAGTTCTTC
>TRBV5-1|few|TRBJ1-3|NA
CASSSGTLGNTIYF
TGCGCCAGCAGCAGCGGGACACTCGGAAACACCATATATTTT
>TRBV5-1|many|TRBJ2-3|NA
CASSSLGGSSTDTQYF
TGCGCCAGCAGCTCCCTTGGAGGGTCGAGTACAGATACGCAGTATTTT
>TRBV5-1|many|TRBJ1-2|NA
CASGAGDKYGYTF
TGCGCCAGCGGAGCAGGGGACAAGTATGGCTACACCTTC
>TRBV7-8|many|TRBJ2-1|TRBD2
CASSGTSGINEQFF
TGTGCCAGCAGCGGGACTAGCGGTATAAATGAGCAGTTCTTC
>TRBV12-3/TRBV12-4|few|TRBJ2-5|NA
CASRLGHPLGVQETQYF
TGTGCCAGCAGATTGGGACACCCCCTGGGGGTCCAAGAGACCCAGTACTTC
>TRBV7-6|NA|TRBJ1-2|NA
CASSADWDYGYTF
TGTGCCAGCAGCGCCGACTGGGACTATGGCTACACCTTC
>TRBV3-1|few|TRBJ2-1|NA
CASSQSGTPGNEQFF
TGTGCCAGCAGCCAATCCGGGACACCGGGCAATGAGCAGTTCTTC
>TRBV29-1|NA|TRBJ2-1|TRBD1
CSVDGLGQGAIYEQFF
TGCAGCGTTGACGGTTTAGGGCAGGGGGCTATCTATGAGCAGTTCTTC
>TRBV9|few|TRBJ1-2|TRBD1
CASSTDRGQDKKSYGYTF
TGTGCCAGCAGTACGGACAGGGGGCAAGATAAGAAGAGCTATGGCTACACCTTC
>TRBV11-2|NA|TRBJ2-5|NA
CASSFPRNGGETQYF
TGTGCCAGCAGCTTCCCGCGGAACGGTGGAGAGACCCAGTACTTC
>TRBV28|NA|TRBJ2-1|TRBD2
CASRTVRTSANNEQFF
TGTGCCAGCAGGACCGTGAGGACTAGCGCCAACAATGAGCAGTTCTTC
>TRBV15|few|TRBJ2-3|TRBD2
CATSREFTSGGARADTQYF
TGTGCCACCAGCAGAGAGTTTACTAGCGGGGGGGCCAGGGCAGATACGCAGTATTTT
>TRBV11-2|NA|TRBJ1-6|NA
CASSPRDSMIYNSPLHF
TGTGCCAGCAGCCCGCGGGACTCTATGATTTATAATTCACCCCTCCACTTT
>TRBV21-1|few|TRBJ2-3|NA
CASSKVISTDTQYF
TGTGCCAGCAGCAAAGTAATAAGCACAGATACGCAGTATTTT
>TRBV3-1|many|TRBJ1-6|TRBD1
CASSQGQGTTPLHF
TGTGCCAGCAGCCAGGGACAGGGAACAACACCCCTCCACTTT
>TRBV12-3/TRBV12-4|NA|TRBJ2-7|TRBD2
CASSPHNSGSYEQYF
TGTGCCAGCAGTCCACACAATAGCGGGAGCTACGAGCAGTACTTC
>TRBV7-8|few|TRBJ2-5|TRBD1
CASSTKGTGVLTQYF
TGTGCCAGCAGCACCAAGGGGACAGGGGTTTTGACCCAGTACTTC
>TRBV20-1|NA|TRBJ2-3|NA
CSASPILGSSTDTQYF
TGCAGTGCTTCCCCGATACTGGGATCTAGCACAGATACGCAGTATTTT
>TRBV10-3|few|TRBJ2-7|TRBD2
CAIRPSGSSYEQYF
TGTGCCATCAGGCCTAGCGGGAGCTCCTACGAGCAGTACTTC
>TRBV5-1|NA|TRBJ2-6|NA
CASSLPLRPSGANVLTF
TGCGCCAGCAGCTTGCCACTAAGACCCTCTGGGGCCAACGTCCTGACTTTC
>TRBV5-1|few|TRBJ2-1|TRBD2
CASSQRTSGSVNEQFF
TGCGCCAGCAGCCAGCGGACTAGCGGGTCGGTCAATGAGCAGTTCTTC
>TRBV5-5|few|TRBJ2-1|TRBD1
CASSFFAEQGAYNEQFF
TGTGCCAGCAGCTTTTTTGCCGAACAGGGGGCCTACAATGAGCAGTTCTTC
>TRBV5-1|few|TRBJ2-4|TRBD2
CASSLSGGVGNIQYF
TGCGCCAGCAGCTTGTCGGGGGGGGTAGGAAACATTCAGTACTTC